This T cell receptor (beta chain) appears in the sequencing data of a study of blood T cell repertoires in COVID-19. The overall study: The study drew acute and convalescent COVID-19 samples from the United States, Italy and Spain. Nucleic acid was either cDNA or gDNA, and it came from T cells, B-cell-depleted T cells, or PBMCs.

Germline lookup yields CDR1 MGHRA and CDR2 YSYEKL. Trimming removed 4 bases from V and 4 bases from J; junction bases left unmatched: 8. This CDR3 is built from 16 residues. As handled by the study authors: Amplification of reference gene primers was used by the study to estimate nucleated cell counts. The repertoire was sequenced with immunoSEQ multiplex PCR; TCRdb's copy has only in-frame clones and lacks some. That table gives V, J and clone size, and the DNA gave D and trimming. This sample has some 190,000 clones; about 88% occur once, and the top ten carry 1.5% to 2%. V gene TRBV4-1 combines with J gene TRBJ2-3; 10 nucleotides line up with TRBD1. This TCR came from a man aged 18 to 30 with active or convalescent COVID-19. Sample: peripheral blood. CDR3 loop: CASSPTGQGNPDTQYF. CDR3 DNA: TGCGCCAGCAGCCCCACGGGACAGGGGAACCCAGATACGCAGTATTTT.